The clone carrying this T cell receptor beta chain has a handful of counts. As yet, its antigen is unknown. Losses at the gene ends were 2 bases for V and 9 bases for J; bases not matched to a gene: 7. Germline assignment: CDR1 SGDLS and CDR2 YYNGEE. There are 14 residues in the CDR3. The source of the sample is a study of T cells after yellow fever vaccination. A process of 5'RACE template switching, which added a universal primer site and UMIs, was used to make TCR cDNA. A single record per CDR3 protein comes from TCRdb applying MiXCR to the 5' RACE reads. Of some 560,000 distinct CDR3 sequences in the sample, approximately 16% are singletons; the top ten hold around 16%. Study observations and caveats: Bulk-population clonotypes that are abundant could appear as contaminants in FACS-sorted repertoires.

This TCR came from a man in his late teens or twenties who received the YFV17D yellow fever vaccine. The chain carries TRBV9 and TRBJ2-1, with TRBD1 matching 8 bases. The sequencing used PBMCs, collected less than 6 days after the first yellow fever vaccination. The CDR3 bases are TGTGCCAGCAGCGTCATCAGGGGGCCGGGTGAGCAGTTCTTC. It is translated as CASSVIRGPGEQFF.